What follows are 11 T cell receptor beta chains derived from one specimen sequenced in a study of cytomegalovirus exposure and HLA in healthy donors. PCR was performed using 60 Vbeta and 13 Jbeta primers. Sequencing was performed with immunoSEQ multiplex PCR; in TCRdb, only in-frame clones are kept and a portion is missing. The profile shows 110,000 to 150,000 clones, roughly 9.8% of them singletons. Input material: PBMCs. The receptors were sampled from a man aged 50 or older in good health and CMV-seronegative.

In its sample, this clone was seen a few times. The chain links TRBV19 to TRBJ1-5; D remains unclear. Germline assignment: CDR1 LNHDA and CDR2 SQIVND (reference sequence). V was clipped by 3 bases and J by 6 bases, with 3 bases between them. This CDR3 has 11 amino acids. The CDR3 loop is CASSIGQPQHF. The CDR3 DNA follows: TGTGCCAGTAGTATCGGTCAGCCCCAGCATTTT.

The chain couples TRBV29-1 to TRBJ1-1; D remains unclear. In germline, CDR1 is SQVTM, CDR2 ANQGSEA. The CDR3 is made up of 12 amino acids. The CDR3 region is CTVSGGNTEAFF. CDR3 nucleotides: TGCACCGTGAGTGGCGGGAACACTGAAGCTTTCTTT.

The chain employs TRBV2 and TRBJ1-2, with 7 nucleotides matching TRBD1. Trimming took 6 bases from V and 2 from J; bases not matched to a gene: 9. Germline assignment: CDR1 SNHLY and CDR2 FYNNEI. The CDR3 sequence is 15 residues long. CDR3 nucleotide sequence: TGTGCCAGCAGGGCAATCGACAGGGACAACTATGGCTACACCTTC. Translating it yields CASRAIDRDNYGYTF.

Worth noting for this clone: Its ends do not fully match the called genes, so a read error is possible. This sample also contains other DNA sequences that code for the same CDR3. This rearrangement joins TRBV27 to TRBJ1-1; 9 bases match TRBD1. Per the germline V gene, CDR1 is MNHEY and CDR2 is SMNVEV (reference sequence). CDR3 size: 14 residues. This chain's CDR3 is CASSNTGGYTEAFF. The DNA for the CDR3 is TGTGCCAGCAGCAATACAGGGGGCTACACTGAAGCCTTCTTT.

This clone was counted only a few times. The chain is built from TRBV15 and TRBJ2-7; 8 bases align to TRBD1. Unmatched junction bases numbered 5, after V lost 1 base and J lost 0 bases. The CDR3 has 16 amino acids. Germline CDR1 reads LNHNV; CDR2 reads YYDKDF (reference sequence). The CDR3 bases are TGTGCCACCAGCAGAGTTGGGCAGGGGGCCTCCTACGAGCAGTACTTC. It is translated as CATSRVGQGASYEQYF.

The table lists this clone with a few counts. CDR3 sequence: CASSSGGRDQPQHF. In nucleotides, the CDR3 is TGCGCCAGCAGCTCAGGGGGAAGGGATCAGCCCCAGCATTTT. The genes are TRBV5-1 and TRBJ1-5; 7 bases map to TRBD1. Germline-derived CDR1 and CDR2 are SGHRS and YFSETQ. This CDR3 has 14 residues. V lost 3 bases, J lost 5 bases, and 5 bases stayed unmatched.

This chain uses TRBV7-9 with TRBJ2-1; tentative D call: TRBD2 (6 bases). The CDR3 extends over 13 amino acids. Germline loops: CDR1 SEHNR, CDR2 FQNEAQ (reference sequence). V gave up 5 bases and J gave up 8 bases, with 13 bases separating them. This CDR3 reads CASSTRLDHEQFF. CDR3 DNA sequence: TGTGCCAGCAGCACCCGACTAGACCATGAGCAGTTCTTC.

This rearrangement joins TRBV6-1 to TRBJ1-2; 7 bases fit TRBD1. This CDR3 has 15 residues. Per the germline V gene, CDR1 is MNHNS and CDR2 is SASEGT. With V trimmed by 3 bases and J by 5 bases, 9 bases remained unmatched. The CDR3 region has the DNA TGTGCCAGCAGTGACTACCCGGGACAGATTTATGGCTACACCTTC. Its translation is CASSDYPGQIYGYTF.

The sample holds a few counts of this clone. The CDR3 region has the DNA TGCGCCAGCAGCTTAGGGACAGGATTGAACGAGCAGTACTTC. It yields the protein CASSLGTGLNEQYF. This chain uses TRBV5-1 with TRBJ2-5; 8 bases are a match to TRBD1. TRBJ2-7 matches the DNA end more closely, so the J call is doubtful. The CDR3 has 14 amino acids. The germline V gene encodes CDR1 SGHRS and CDR2 YFSETQ.

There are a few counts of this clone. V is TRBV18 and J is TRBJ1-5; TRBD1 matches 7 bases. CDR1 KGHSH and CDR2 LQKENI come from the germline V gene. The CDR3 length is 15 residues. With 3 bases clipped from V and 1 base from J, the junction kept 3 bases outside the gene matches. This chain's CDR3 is CASSPTGMSNQPQHF. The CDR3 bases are TGTGCCAGCTCACCGACAGGGATGAGCAATCAGCCCCAGCATTTT.

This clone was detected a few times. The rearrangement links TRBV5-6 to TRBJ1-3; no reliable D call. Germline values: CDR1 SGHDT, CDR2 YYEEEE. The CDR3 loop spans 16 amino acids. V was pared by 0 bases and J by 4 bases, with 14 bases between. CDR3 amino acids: CASSLGRMVWGNTIYF. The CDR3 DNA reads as TGTGCCAGCAGCTTGGGGCGGATGGTGTGGGGAAACACCATATATTTT.